Each of the 2 T cell receptor beta chains below was sequenced from the same sample in a study of T-cell memory formation after mild COVID-19. One entry per CDR3 protein, called by TCRdb with MiXCR from the 5' RACE reads. The sample carries around 130,000 distinct CDR3 sequences, roughly 6.2% recorded once. Sequences were obtained from PBMCs or a T cell subset sorted from them (not recorded which). These receptors came from an adult woman who had mild COVID-19 (a few samples of this study predate the infection). Cell type and time point are not known.

The chain couples TRBV7-9 to TRBJ2-5; TRBD2 agrees at 7 bases. V shed 3 bases and J 7 bases; nucleotides not matched to a gene: 8. The CDR3 contains 14 residues. Germline CDR1 reads SEHNR; CDR2 reads FQNEAQ (reference sequence). The CDR3, as DNA: TGTGCCAGCAGCTTGGTGGCTAGCGGTGGGACCCAGTACTTC. It is translated as CASSLVASGGTQYF.

This clonotype was seen at least ten times. V usage is TRBV7-9 and J usage is TRBJ2-7; D gene uncertain. The CDR3 spans 14 residues. V lost 0 bases and J 3 bases, leaving 9 bases between the germline ends. The germline CDR1 and CDR2 sequences are SEHNR and FQNEAQ (reference sequence). The CDR3 is CASSLAVVGYEQYF. The CDR3 bases are TGTGCCAGCAGCTTAGCGGTCGTGGGCTACGAGCAGTACTTC.